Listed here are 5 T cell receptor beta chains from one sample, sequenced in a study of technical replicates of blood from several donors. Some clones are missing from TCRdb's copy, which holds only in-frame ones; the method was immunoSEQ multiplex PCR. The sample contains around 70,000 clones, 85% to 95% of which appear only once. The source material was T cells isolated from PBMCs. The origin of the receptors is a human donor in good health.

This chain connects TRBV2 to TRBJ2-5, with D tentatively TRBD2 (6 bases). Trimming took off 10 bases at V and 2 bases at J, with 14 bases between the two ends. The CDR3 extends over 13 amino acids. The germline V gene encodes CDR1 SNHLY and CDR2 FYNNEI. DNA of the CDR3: TGTGCCACCCTCTGGGGGGAGCAAGAGACCCAGTACTTC. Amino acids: CATLWGEQETQYF.

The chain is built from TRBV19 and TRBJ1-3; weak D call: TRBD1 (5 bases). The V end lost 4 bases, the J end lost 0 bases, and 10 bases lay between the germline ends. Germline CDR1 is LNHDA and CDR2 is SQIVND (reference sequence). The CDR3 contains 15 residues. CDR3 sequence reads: CASSTLTVSGNTIYF. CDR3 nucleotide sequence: TGTGCCAGTAGTACCCTGACAGTCTCTGGAAACACCATATATTTT.

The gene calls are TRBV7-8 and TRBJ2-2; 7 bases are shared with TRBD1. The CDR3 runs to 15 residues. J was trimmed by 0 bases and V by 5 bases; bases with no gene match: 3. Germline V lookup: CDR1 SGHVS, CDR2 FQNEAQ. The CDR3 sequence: CASSTGTANTGELFF. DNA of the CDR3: TGTGCCAGCAGCACCGGGACAGCGAACACCGGGGAGCTGTTTTTT. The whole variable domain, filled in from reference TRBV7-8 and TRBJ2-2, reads GAGVSQSPRYKVAKRGQDVALRCDPISGHVSLFWYQQALGQGPEFLTYFQNEAQLDKSGLPSDRFFAERPEGSVSTLKIQRTQQEDSAVYLCASSTGTANTGELFFGEGSRLTVL.

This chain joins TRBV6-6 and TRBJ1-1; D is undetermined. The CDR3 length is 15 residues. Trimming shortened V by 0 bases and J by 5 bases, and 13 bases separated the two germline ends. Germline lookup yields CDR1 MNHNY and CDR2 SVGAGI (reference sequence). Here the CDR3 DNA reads TGTGCCAGCAGTTACTCGAGTTCTGGAGGTACTGAAGCTTTCTTT. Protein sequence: CASSYSSSGGTEAFF.

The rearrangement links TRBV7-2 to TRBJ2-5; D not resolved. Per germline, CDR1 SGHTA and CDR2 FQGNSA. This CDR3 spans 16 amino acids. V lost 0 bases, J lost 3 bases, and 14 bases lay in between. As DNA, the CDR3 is TGTGCCAGCAGCTTAGCGCTAAGTCGCGGAGAAGAGACCCAGTACTTC. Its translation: CASSLALSRGEETQYF.